This T cell receptor beta chain originates from a study of response to subunit inactivated influenza vaccine (dated by TCRdb to the late 2010s). Concerning the study at large: The study used deep quantitative T cell receptor repertoire profiling to track responses to a trivalent subunit inactivated influenza vaccine. General conclusions and limits of the study: According to the authors, only a limited number of new T cells may be recruited by each seasonal influenza vaccination.

Notes on this clonotype: Its antigen is unknown. One base away there is no much larger clone; base qualities are not given.

V drops 0 bases and J drops 3 bases, leaving 9 bases in between. The germline V gene supplies CDR1 LGHNA and CDR2 YSLEER. The CDR3, cysteine through phenylalanine, is 15 amino acids long. Only the CDR3 DNA stays, 45 bases, in frame from base 1. Receptor libraries were prepared by RT-PCR. Sequencing used an Illumina HiSeq 2500. TCRdb handled the public reads itself, with Q25 trimming in fastp and clone calling in MiXCR, and kept productive beta chains. Each entry is one CDR3 protein sequence, shown with its most common DNA and genes. This sample is represented by about 190,000 distinct CDR3 sequences; around 15% of them were singletons. The ten largest clones take up approximately 24% of the sample.

Sequencing used CD8+ T cells sorted from PBMCs, obtained around 5 days after vaccination. This TCR derives from a man in his forties or fifties who received an inactivated influenza vaccine. Donor details come from another sample of the same person, matched by shared clones. In this chain, TRBV4-3 is recombined with TRBJ2-1; TRBD2 is a weak D gene call, 6 bases matching. The DNA reads as follows: TGCGCCAGCAGCCAAGAACTAGCCGACTACAATGAGCAGTTCTTC. This codes for CASSQELADYNEQFF.